This T cell receptor beta chain appears in the sequencing data of a study of radiotherapy plus CTLA-4 blockade in lung cancer. Repertoires were generated with immunoSEQ multiplex PCR, while TCRdb's copy carries only in-frame clones and drops some. The sample contains tens of thousands of clones, over 75% of which appear only once. Participants had chemo-refractory metastatic non-small-cell lung cancer and were treated with focal radiation plus ipilimumab CTLA-4 blockade. The V and J ends lost 0 bases and 0 bases respectively, with 14 bases between them. Per the germline V gene, CDR1 is SGDLS and CDR2 is YYNGEE. The length of the CDR3 is 17 residues. A remark on this clone: Its antigen remains unknown.

Study-level results: Alongside interferon-beta, early blood T cell clone dynamics were reportedly the best predictor of response. An expansion of tumor-derived TCR clones occurred in blood after radiotherapy plus ipilimumab.

The sequence derives from a human donor with non-small cell lung cancer whose response to radiotherapy plus ipilimumab could not be evaluated. The chain is built from TRBV9 and TRBJ2-3; D gene ambiguous. The sample here was peripheral blood, taken from a patient treated with radiotherapy plus ipilimumab. This CDR3 is CASSVAPQVTSTDTQYF. CDR3 in DNA: TGTGCCAGCAGCGTAGCCCCCCAGGTTACTAGCACAGATACGCAGTATTTT.